These T cell receptor beta chains were read from a single sample in a study of CD8 T cells in Susac syndrome. TCRdb analysed the immunoSEQ multiplex PCR reads with MiXCR anew, one entry per CDR3 protein. There are under 300,000 distinct CDR3 sequences in the sample; about 95% occur only once, and approximately 0.094% lies in the top ten. The sample was CD4+ T cells from PBMCs. All receptors come from a human donor with Susac syndrome. Each CDR3 is given with its conserved first and last residue. A D gene is named only where the DNA matches it firmly. A row's size may be missing; if present it is once, few, many or a size class.

J | size | V | D | CDR3 | DNA
TRBJ2-1 | - | TRBV9 | TRBD1 | CASSGRGTGPLNEQFF | TGTGCCAGCAGCGGAAGAGGGACAGGTCCCCTCAATGAGCAGTTCTTC
TRBJ2-1 | - | TRBV3-1 | - | CASSQGRGRVEQFF | TGTGCCAGCAGCCAAGGAAGGGGCAGGGTCGAGCAGTTCTTC
TRBJ1-1 | - | TRBV20-1 | TRBD1 | CSAKGGLSMNTEAFF | TGCAGTGCTAAAGGGGGCCTGTCCATGAACACTGAAGCTTTCTTT
TRBJ2-6 | - | TRBV10-3 | - | CAISVNSVLTF | TGTGCCATCAGTGTTAACTCCGTCCTGACTTTC
TRBJ1-1 | - | TRBV5-1 | - | CASSSSGEGTEAFF | TGCGCCAGCAGCTCCTCAGGGGAAGGGACTGAAGCTTTCTTT
TRBJ1-2 | - | TRBV29-1 | - | CSVDGGYYGYTF | TGCAGCGTTGACGGCGGATACTATGGCTACACCTTC
TRBJ2-3 | - | TRBV19 | TRBD2 | CASSLSIAGAGSTDTQYF | TGTGCCAGTAGTCTAAGTATAGCGGGAGCTGGTAGCACAGATACGCAGTATTTT
TRBJ1-1 | - | TRBV30 | TRBD1 | CAWAGQGATEAFF | TGTGCCTGGGCCGGACAGGGGGCTACTGAAGCTTTCTTT
TRBJ2-7 | - | TRBV27 | - | CASSRADREGYEQYF | TGTGCCAGCAGCAGAGCGGACAGGGAGGGCTACGAGCAGTACTTC
TRBJ1-2 | - | TRBV20-1 | TRBD1 | CSARGGDRGYGYTF | TGCAGTGCTAGGGGGGGGGACAGGGGATATGGCTACACCTTC
TRBJ2-3 | - | TRBV6-4 | - | CASSESGGSTDTQYF | TGTGCCAGCAGTGAAAGTGGGGGAAGCACAGATACGCAGTATTTT
TRBJ1-1 | - | TRBV20-1 | TRBD1 | CSATGQGTVNTEAFF | TGCAGTGCTACAGGACAGGGAACTGTGAACACTGAAGCTTTCTTT
TRBJ2-1 | - | TRBV4-1 | TRBD1 | CASSRDRGAYNEQFF | TGCGCCAGCAGCCGCGACAGGGGTGCCTACAATGAGCAGTTCTTC
TRBJ1-2 | - | TRBV27 | TRBD1 | CASSSSLLRTGHGYTF | TGTGCCAGCAGTTCTTCACTACTTCGGACAGGGCATGGCTACACCTTC
TRBJ2-5 | once | TRBV2 | TRBD2 | CASMTSGSRTQYF | TGTGCCAGTATGACTAGCGGCAGTAGGACCCAGTACTTC
TRBJ1-5 | - | TRBV6-2/TRBV6-3 | - | CASSYVGQPQHF | TGTGCCAGCAGTTACGTGGGGCAGCCCCAGCATTTT
TRBJ1-1 | - | TRBV18 | - | CASSPDGDTEAFF | TGTGCCAGCTCACCCGACGGGGACACTGAAGCTTTCTTT
TRBJ2-5 | - | TRBV7-6 | - | CASSLNSGPLQETQYF | TGTGCCAGCAGCCTCAACTCAGGGCCGCTCCAAGAGACCCAGTACTTC
TRBJ2-3 | - | TRBV12-3/TRBV12-4 | TRBD1 | CASGDRVGDTQYF | TGTGCCAGCGGGGACAGGGTGGGAGATACGCAGTATTTT
TRBJ1-5 | - | TRBV18 | - | CASSPDSPNQPQHF | TGTGCCAGCTCACCCGACAGTCCCAATCAGCCCCAGCATTTT
TRBJ1-1 | - | TRBV5-1 | - | CASSLYLGMNTEAFF | TGCGCCAGCAGCTTGTACCTCGGCATGAACACTGAAGCTTTCTTT
TRBJ2-3 | once | TRBV24-1 | - | CATSDTVRADTQYF | TGTGCCACCAGTGATACGGTGCGCGCAGATACGCAGTATTTT
TRBJ2-7 | - | TRBV15 | TRBD1 | CATSRLSGTGSYEQYF | TGTGCCACCAGCAGACTATCGGGGACAGGGTCCTACGAGCAGTACTTC